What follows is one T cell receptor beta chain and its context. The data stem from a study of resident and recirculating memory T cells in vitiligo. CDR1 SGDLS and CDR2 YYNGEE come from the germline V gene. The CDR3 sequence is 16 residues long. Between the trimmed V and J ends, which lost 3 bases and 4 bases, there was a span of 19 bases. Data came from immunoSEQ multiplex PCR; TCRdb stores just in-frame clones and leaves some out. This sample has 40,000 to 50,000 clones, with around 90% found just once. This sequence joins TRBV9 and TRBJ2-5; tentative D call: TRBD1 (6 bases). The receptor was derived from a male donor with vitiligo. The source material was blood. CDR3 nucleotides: TGTGCCAGCAGCGGAAGAGGGACAACCCAACGAGAGACCCAGTACTTC. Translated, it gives CASSGRGTTQRETQYF.